The clone carrying this T cell receptor beta chain came up many times. V lost 3 bases to trimming and J lost 3 bases; unmatched junction nucleotides: 11. Looked up from germline, CDR1 is DFQATT and CDR2 is SNEGSKA (reference sequence). The CDR3 runs to 16 residues. The data are from a study of patients and donors after allogeneic stem cell transplantation. Via MiXCR, TCRdb re-called the RT-PCR reads, giving one row per CDR3 protein. Of 200,000 to 250,000 distinct CDR3 sequences detected, 11% to 15% appear once; the ten largest clones hold roughly 11%. The clonotype comes from a human donor who was either an allogeneic HSCT recipient or a stem cell or donor lymphocyte infusion donor (not recorded which). It is not recorded whose cells these are; they may come from a transplant donor. The material sequenced was blood, either unsorted or a sorted T cell fraction (not recorded which). The chain uses TRBV20-1 and TRBJ2-1, with 7 positions matching TRBD2. The CDR3 is CSARAPWAGVYNEQFF. The CDR3 DNA is TGCAGTGCTAGGGCCCCCTGGGCGGGAGTCTACAATGAGCAGTTCTTC.